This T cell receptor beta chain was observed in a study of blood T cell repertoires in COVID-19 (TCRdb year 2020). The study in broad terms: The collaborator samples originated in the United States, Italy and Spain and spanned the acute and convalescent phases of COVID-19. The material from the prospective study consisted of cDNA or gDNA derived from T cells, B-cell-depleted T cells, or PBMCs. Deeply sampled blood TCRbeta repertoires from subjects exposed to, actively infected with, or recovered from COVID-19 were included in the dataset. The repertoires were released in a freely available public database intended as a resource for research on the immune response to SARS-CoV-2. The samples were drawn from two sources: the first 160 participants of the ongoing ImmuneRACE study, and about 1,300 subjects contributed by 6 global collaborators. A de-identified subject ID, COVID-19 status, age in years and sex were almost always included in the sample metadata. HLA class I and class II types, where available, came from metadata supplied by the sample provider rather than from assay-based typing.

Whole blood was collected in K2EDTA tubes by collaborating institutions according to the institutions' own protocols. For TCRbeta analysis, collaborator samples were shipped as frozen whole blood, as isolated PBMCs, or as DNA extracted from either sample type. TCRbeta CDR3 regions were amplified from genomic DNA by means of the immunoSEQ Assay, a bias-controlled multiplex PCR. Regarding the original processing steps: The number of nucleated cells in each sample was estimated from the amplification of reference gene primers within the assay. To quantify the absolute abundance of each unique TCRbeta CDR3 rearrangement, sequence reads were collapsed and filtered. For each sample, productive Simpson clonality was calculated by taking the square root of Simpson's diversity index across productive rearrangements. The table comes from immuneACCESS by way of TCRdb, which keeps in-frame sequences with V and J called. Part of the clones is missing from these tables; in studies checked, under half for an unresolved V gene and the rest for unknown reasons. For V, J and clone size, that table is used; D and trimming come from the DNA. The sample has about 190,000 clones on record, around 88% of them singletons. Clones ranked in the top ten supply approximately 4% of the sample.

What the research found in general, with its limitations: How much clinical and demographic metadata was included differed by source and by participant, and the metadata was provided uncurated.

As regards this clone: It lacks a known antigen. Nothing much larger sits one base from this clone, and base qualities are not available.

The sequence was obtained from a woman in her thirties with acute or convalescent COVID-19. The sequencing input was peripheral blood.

The DNA reads as follows: TGTGCCAGCACACTAGGGTTCGGGGTTCAGTACTTC. It specifies CASTLGFGVQYF. The chain joins TRBV6-6 to TRBJ2-4; the D region possibly corresponds to TRBD2 (5 bases align). CDR1 and CDR2 were assigned from the germline V gene (reference sequence) as MNHNY and SVGAGI. V loses 7 bases, J loses 11 bases, and the germline ends lie 15 bases apart. Measured from the cysteine to the phenylalanine, the CDR3 is 12 residues long. The DNA shown is the 36-base CDR3, in frame from base 1.